This TCR beta chain is from a study of cytomegalovirus exposure and HLA in healthy donors. Primers included in the PCR were 60 Vbeta and 13 Jbeta primers. Profiling relied on immunoSEQ multiplex PCR, and the TCRdb table lists in-frame clones only, not all of them. Altogether approximately 150,000 clones are present, roughly 80% being singletons, with the ten largest covering approximately 2.9%. The study's findings and limits: Researchers reported from a later analysis that most CMV-associated TCR beta chains appeared HLA-restricted. CMV serostatus alone was available as immune exposure information.

Germline CDR1 MNHNS, CDR2 SASEGT. V lost 2 bases, J lost 6 bases, and 10 bases lay in between. This CDR3 has 14 amino acids. Note on this clone: As yet, its antigen is unknown.

This rearrangement joins TRBV6-1 to TRBJ2-2; D is unclear. Input material: PBMCs. This clonotype was sampled from a woman between 25 and 40 years old in good health and CMV-seronegative. The CDR3 region has the DNA TGTGCCAGCAGTGAATGGTACGCGGCCGGGGAGCTGTTTTTT. Its translation: CASSEWYAAGELFF.